Detailed here is one T cell receptor beta chain. The clone's antigen remains unknown. No quality values exist for individual bases; no much larger clone is one base distant. TCR CDR3 regions were amplified from genomic DNA by multiplex PCR using the deep immunoSEQ assay. For each cell subset, the extracted genomic DNA was distributed evenly across all wells of several immunoSEQ 96-well plates, and each plate served as one replicate. Each replicate PCR for sorted subsets received about 200 ng genomic DNA, equal to tens of thousands of T cell genomes. Purified libraries were quantified with a Qubit 3.0 fluorometer, sized on a Bioanalyzer 2100, and re-quantified with the KAPA Library Quantification kit. Each immunoSEQ 96-well plate was sequenced on its own single-read 150-cycle Illumina NextSeq 550 flow cell. Concerning the study's data processing: Because the immunoSEQ output included only junctional sequences and no quality scores, the filtering could not be the same as the filtering used for full-length reads. To assign V/J genes and CDR3, sequences were annotated using PyIR, a Python wrapper for IgBLAST v1.9, with IMGT germline references. Reads with weak V/J assignments (E-value above 1e-6), missing CDR3, stop codons, out-of-frame junctions, or ambiguous translated residues were removed. V3J clonotypes were defined by identical inferred V gene, J gene, and CDR3 amino acid sequence. The percentage overlap between two repertoires was calculated by dividing the number of shared unique clonotypes by the size of the smaller repertoire. Three approaches were used to assess repertoire richness: RTK rarefaction, the Chao1 estimator, and Recon v2.1 estimates of unobserved clonotypes. Generation probabilities were computed with OLGA for all TCRbeta clonotypes obtained by the gDNA method from several donors. What TCRdb holds here is the immuneACCESS table cut down to in-frame rearrangements. Part of the clones is not present; checked against another copy, under half of the missing clones reflect an unresolved V gene, and the others are unexplained. For V, J and clone size, that table is used; D and trimming come from the DNA. This sample has about 2.1 million clones in its table, and approximately 94% of those were observed once. 1.5% to 2% of the sample lies in the top ten.

These data belong to a study of shared clonotypes between healthy human individuals (dated by TCRdb to 2020 to 2022). About the investigation overall: A couple of women and a few men aged 18 to 49 years were included in the cohort. Per donor, three plates each were used for CD4 naive and CD4 memory, two for CD8 naive, and one for CD8 memory. To estimate repertoire size and how much clonotypes are shared between individuals, the study performed deep sequencing of blood TCR repertoires from roughly five healthy adults. Libraries were prepared and TCR repertoires were sequenced by different laboratories using diverse techniques, in order to increase sequencing depth and limit assay-specific biases. Each donor's leukapheresis produced roughly between roughly 0.9 and 8.9 billion PBMCs.

For the CD8 naive samples, CD45RO-negative cells were positively selected for CCR7, yielding a CD45RA+CCR7+ population from which TemRA cells were excluded. Donors were healthy HIV-negative adults with no recently reported acute infections or vaccinations. All donors were Caucasian adults living in Nashville, Tennessee, USA. After blood collection by leukapheresis, PBMCs were isolated using Ficoll-Histopaque density gradient centrifugation and then cryopreserved in the vapor phase of liquid nitrogen. Analytical flow cytometry was used to check the purity and quantity of each magnetically sorted T cell population. Genomic DNA was isolated from every sorted fraction and measured by UV absorbance on a Nanodrop 2000c. Broader findings and caveats from the paper: Rarefaction of sorted-subset datasets indicated incomplete sequencing despite the large sequencing depth. Only blood was sampled, and tissue TCR repertoires likely differ from those in blood. Pairwise subsampling led to the expectation that sequencing depth would affect the degree of clonotype sharing among donors. Approximately 5% of naive CD4, 3.5% of naive CD8, 2.3% of memory CD4, and 0.4% of memory CD8 clonotypes were shared across a few donors. Larger estimated clonotype richness was generally found for naive subsets than for memory subsets. Higher generation probabilities were observed for clonotypes shared by all four sorted-subset donors than for non-shared clonotypes. Because the study included a small number of donors, the genetic and exposure-history diversity represented was limited.

The CDR3 spans 16 residues, from the cysteine through the phenylalanine. Kept here is only the CDR3 DNA, which spans 48 bases and is read in frame from base 1. Trimming takes 0 bases from V and 0 bases from J, and the germline ends sit 11 bases apart. CDR1 and CDR2, per the germline V gene, are SGDLS and YYNGEE. The rearrangement combines TRBV9 with TRBJ2-3, with the D gene call left open. The TCR sequence derives from a man younger than 35 in good health. Some clones in this sample may be carry-over from other donors' samples. Sequences were obtained from naive CD8+ T cells from PBMCs. Reading the label with the study, this specimen's cell subset or site is: CD45RA+CCR7+. The sequenced DNA is TGTGCCAGCAGCGTAGGAGCGTCAGCTAGCACAGATACGCAGTATTTT. This gives the protein CASSVGASASTDTQYF.